What follows is one TCR beta chain and its context. Data came from immunoSEQ multiplex PCR; TCRdb stores just in-frame clones and leaves some out. Here the sample spans more than 100,000 clones, roughly 80% being singletons. This entry is derived from a study of blood T cell repertoires in COVID-19. Losses at the gene ends were 1 base for V and 6 bases for J; bases not matched to a gene: 9. The CDR3 extends over 15 amino acids. Germline-derived CDR1 and CDR2 are MNHNS and SASEGT. The rearrangement joins TRBV6-1 to TRBJ2-7; 7 nucleotides align to TRBD1. Specimen: PBMCs or T cells enriched from blood (not recorded which). The receptor's source is a man aged 40-49 years with acute COVID-19. Here the CDR3 DNA reads TGTGCCAGCAGTGAAGGTCCGGGACAGCTGGGCGAGCAGTACTTC. Encoded protein: CASSEGPGQLGEQYF.